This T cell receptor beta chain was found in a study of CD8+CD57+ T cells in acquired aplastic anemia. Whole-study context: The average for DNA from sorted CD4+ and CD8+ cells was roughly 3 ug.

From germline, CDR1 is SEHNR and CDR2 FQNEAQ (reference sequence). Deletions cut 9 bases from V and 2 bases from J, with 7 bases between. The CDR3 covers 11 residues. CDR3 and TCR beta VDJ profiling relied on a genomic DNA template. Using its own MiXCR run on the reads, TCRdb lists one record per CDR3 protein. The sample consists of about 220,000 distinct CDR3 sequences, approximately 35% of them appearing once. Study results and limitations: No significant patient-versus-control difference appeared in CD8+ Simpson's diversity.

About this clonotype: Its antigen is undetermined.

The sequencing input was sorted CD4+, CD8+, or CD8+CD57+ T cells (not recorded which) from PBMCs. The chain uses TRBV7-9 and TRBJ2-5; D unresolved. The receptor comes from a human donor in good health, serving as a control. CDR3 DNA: TGTGCCAGTACCGGTCAAGAGACCCAGTACTTC. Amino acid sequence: CASTGQETQYF.